Each of the 29 T cell receptor beta chains below was sequenced from the same sample in a study of type 1 and type 2 diabetes patients. Amplification started from genomic DNA. The TCR beta CDR3 region was amplified using 30 forward and 13 reverse primers. TCRdb passed the multiplex PCR reads through MiXCR, listing each CDR3 protein once. Of 280,000 or so distinct CDR3 sequences listed, around 47% are singletons. Sequenced sample: peripheral blood mononuclear cells (PBMCs). These receptors all stem from a man aged 18 to 30 with type 2 diabetes.

The chain is built from TRBV4-3 and TRBJ2-5; D perhaps matches TRBD2 (5 bases). The germline CDR1 and CDR2 sequences are LGHNA and YSLEER. V was clipped by 6 bases and J by 0 bases, with 17 bases between them. CDR3 length: 16 residues. DNA of the CDR3: TGCGCCAGCAGTGATCCCGGGGTGGGGTACCAAGAGACCCAGTACTTC. Its protein product is CASSDPGVGYQETQYF.

This clonotype was observed a handful of times. The gene calls are TRBV30 and TRBJ2-1, with D tentatively TRBD2 (5 bases). CDR3 length equals 14 residues. Germline V gives CDR1 GTSNPN, CDR2 SVGIG (reference sequence). Trimming shortened V by 1 base and J by 8 bases, and 15 bases separated the two germline ends. The CDR3 sequence is CAWSGSEREDEQFF. CDR3 DNA sequence: TGTGCCTGGAGTGGTAGCGAGAGGGAAGATGAGCAGTTCTTC. Full variable domain (outside the CDR3, taken from reference TRBV30 and TRBJ2-1): SQTIHQWPATLVQPVGSPLSLECTVEGTSNPNLYWYRQAAGRGLQLLFYSVGIGQISSEVPQNLSASRPQDRQFILSSKKLLLSDSGFYLCAWSGSEREDEQFFGPGTRLTVL.

The chain has TRBV9 and TRBJ1-2; D may be TRBD1 (6 bases). V lost 4 bases to trimming and J lost 2 bases, with 12 bases between them. The CDR3 has 14 amino acids. Germline loops: CDR1 SGDLS, CDR2 YYNGEE. The CDR3 sequence is CASSPRTDNYGYTF. The CDR3 coding sequence is TGTGCCAGCAGCCCCAGGACAGACAACTATGGCTACACCTTC.

This clonotype was found many times. The rearrangement joins TRBV24-1 to TRBJ2-1; 8 bases fit TRBD2. V dropped 4 bases and J dropped 0; count of bases not matched to a gene: 4. In germline, CDR1 is KGHDR, CDR2 SFDVKD. This CDR3 is built from 16 residues. The CDR3 region is CATSDPSGSSYNEQFF. CDR3 sequence (DNA): TGTGCCACCAGTGACCCGAGCGGGAGCTCCTACAATGAGCAGTTCTTC.

The chain has TRBV20-1 and TRBJ2-7; D may be TRBD1 (6 bases). CDR3 length: 13 amino acids. CDR1 is DFQATT and CDR2 is SNEGSKA in the germline V gene (reference sequence). Trimming left V 7 bases short and J 0 bases short, with 13 bases between. CDR3 bases: TGCAGTGGAACTGAGGACAGCTCCTACGAGCAGTACTTC. Encoded protein: CSGTEDSSYEQYF.

The sample holds a few counts of this clonotype. This sequence joins TRBV6-5 and TRBJ1-2; 11 nucleotides agree with TRBD1. Per germline, CDR1 MNHEY and CDR2 SVGAGI. This CDR3 has 15 residues. Unmatched junction bases numbered 6, after V lost 2 bases and J lost 7 bases. The CDR3 coding sequence is TGTGCCAGCAGTTACCGAAGCGGGACAGGGGGTGGCTACACCTTC. This gives the protein CASSYRSGTGGGYTF.

This clonotype was observed a single time. The chain links TRBV5-1 to TRBJ2-7; TRBD2 agrees at 7 bases. Looked up from germline, CDR1 is SGHRS and CDR2 is YFSETQ. The V gene end was trimmed by 2 bases and the J gene end by 9 bases; junction bases not matched to a gene: 11. This CDR3 is built from 14 residues. CDR3 region: CASSLSGTTVWQYF. CDR3 nucleotides: TGCGCCAGCAGCTTAAGCGGGACTACGGTGTGGCAGTACTTC.

The J gene is TRBJ2-7, the V gene TRBV19; possible D gene TRBD1, 5 bases. The V and J ends lost 3 bases and 4 bases respectively, with 16 bases between them. Germline CDR1 and CDR2: LNHDA and SQIVND (reference sequence). This CDR3 comprises 15 residues. This CDR3 reads CASSIVRQGRYEQYF. The CDR3 DNA is TGTGCCAGTAGTATTGTGCGGCAGGGTCGTTACGAGCAGTACTTC. Drawing the rest from reference TRBV19 and TRBJ2-7, the complete variable domain is DGGITQSPKYLFRKEGQNVTLSCEQNLNHDAMYWYRQDPGQGLRLIYYSQIVNDFQKGDIAEGYSVSREKKESFPLTVTSAQKNPTAFYLCASSIVRQGRYEQYFGPGTRLTVT.

The gene calls are TRBV5-8 and TRBJ1-4; perhaps TRBD1 as D (5 bases). V lost 4 bases, J lost 7 bases, and 17 bases lay in between. The CDR3 loop spans 15 amino acids. The germline gives CDR1 SGHTS, CDR2 YDEGEE. CDR3 amino acids: CASSRMGRAGEKLFF. Written as DNA, the CDR3 is TGTGCCAGCAGCCGGATGGGCAGGGCAGGTGAAAAACTGTTTTTT.

This clonotype was found a few times. For the CDR3, the DNA is TGTGCCAGCAGTGACGGCAGGGTTAATGAAAAACTGTTTTTT. This gives the protein CASSDGRVNEKLFF. This chain joins TRBV6-6 and TRBJ1-4; D perhaps matches TRBD1 (5 bases). CDR1 MNHNY and CDR2 SVGAGI come from the germline V gene (reference sequence). V dropped 5 bases and J dropped 4 bases, with 11 bases sitting between them. There are 14 residues in the CDR3.

The V gene is TRBV20-1, the J gene TRBJ1-2, with 7 nucleotides matching TRBD1. The ends lost 0 bases at V and 3 bases at J; junction bases unmatched: 4. The CDR3 consists of 14 residues. Looked up from germline, CDR1 is DFQATT and CDR2 is SNEGSKA (reference sequence). For the CDR3, the DNA is TGCAGTGCTAGAGATGGGACAGCCTACTATGGCTACACCTTC. Encoded protein: CSARDGTAYYGYTF.

This clonotype appeared a few times. The chain joins TRBV10-2 to TRBJ2-4; D not certain. With 6 bases removed from V and 0 bases from J, the gap between germline ends came to 6 bases. The CDR3 runs 13 residues. Germline V gene data show CDR1 as WSHSY and CDR2 as SAAADI. The CDR3 DNA reads as TGCGCCAGCAGGGAAATAGCCAAAAACATTCAGTACTTC. Its protein product is CASREIAKNIQYF.

This clonotype was detected many times. The chain combines TRBV19 with TRBJ2-7; TRBD1 agrees at 8 bases. CDR1 LNHDA and CDR2 SQIVND come from the germline V gene (reference sequence). The CDR3 is 14 amino acids. Trimming at V came to 8 bases and at J to 3 bases, leaving 9 bases not matched to a gene. The CDR3 nucleotides are TGTGCCAGTTTCCTTTCTGGACAGGGCTACGAGCAGTACTTC. This gives the protein CASFLSGQGYEQYF.

The rearrangement links TRBV7-2 to TRBJ1-5, with 8 bases aligning to TRBD1. CDR3 length: 20 amino acids. Germline V gene sequence: CDR1 SGHTA, CDR2 FQGNSA. The trim removed 5 bases at V and 2 bases at J, leaving 20 bases unmatched. In DNA, the CDR3 is TGTGCCAGCAGCCCCGAAGGGCAGGGGGCTATCCTGGGAGGCAATCAGCCCCAGCATTTT. This gives the protein CASSPEGQGAILGGNQPQHF.

This clonotype was detected only a few times. J is TRBJ1-3 and V is TRBV14, with D perhaps matching TRBD1 (5 bases). CDR1 and CDR2 from the germline V gene are SGHDN and FVKESK. V lost 4 bases and J lost 4, with 8 bases in between. The CDR3 is 13 amino acids. CDR3 DNA: TGTGCCAGCAGCCTGGGGGGAGGAAACACCATATATTTT. Amino acid sequence: CASSLGGGNTIYF.

The chain couples TRBV25-1 to TRBJ2-5, with TRBD1 matching over 7 bases. CDR1 MGHDK and CDR2 SYGVNS come from the germline V gene. With 3 bases clipped from V and 2 bases from J, the junction kept 6 bases outside the gene matches. This CDR3 has 15 residues. CDR3 DNA: TGTGCCAGCAGTGATTTAACGACAGGGCAAGAGACCCAGTACTTC. It codes for CASSDLTTGQETQYF. Based on the CDR3 plus reference TRBV25-1 and TRBJ2-5, the full variable domain is EADIYQTPRYLVIGTGKKITLECSQTMGHDKMYWYQQDPGMELHLIHYSYGVNSTEKGDLSSESTVSRIRTEHFPLTLESARPSHTSQYLCASSDLTTGQETQYFGPGTRLLVL.

The chain couples TRBV7-2 to TRBJ1-2; D is perhaps TRBD1 (5 bases). The V end was cut by 5 bases, the J end by 4 bases, with 11 bases between. The CDR3 totals 13 residues. The germline V gene has CDR1 SGHTA and CDR2 FQGNSA. CDR3 sequence: CASSLMTVYGYTF. DNA of the CDR3: TGTGCCAGCAGCCTAATGACAGTCTATGGCTACACCTTC.

The table lists this clonotype with many counts. The rearrangement uses TRBV7-8 and TRBJ2-5; no clear D. The CDR3 has 12 amino acids. Germline CDR1 reads SGHVS; CDR2 reads FQNEAQ. Trimming left V 4 bases short and J 3 bases short, with 6 bases between. CDR3 in amino acids: CASSSIEETQYF. CDR3 sequence (DNA): TGTGCCAGCAGCTCCATAGAAGAGACCCAGTACTTC.

This clonotype was counted a single time. CDR3 loop: CASSEAGQGFYEQYF. DNA of the CDR3: TGTGCCAGCAGTGAAGCTGGACAGGGGTTCTACGAGCAGTACTTC. J is TRBJ2-7 and V is TRBV6-4; 9 bases are shared with TRBD1. CDR3 length equals 15 residues. Germline V lookup: CDR1 MRHNA, CDR2 SNTAGT. V trimming: 3 bases; J trimming: 3 bases; junction bases outside the gene matches: 6.

J is TRBJ2-3 and V is TRBV6-5, with D unresolved. CDR3 length: 13 residues. The V and J ends lost 6 bases and 1 base respectively, with 8 bases between them. The germline CDR1 and CDR2 sequences are MNHEY and SVGAGI. The CDR3 is CASRRAGTDTQYF. CDR3 DNA: TGTGCCAGCAGGAGAGCAGGCACAGATACGCAGTATTTT.

For this clonotype: The junction departs from germline at one end; a sequencing error may be responsible. The V and J genes are TRBV3-1 and TRBJ2-7; D is unresolved. The CDR3 has 11 amino acids. Germline V gene sequence: CDR1 LGHDT, CDR2 YNNKEL (reference sequence). CDR3: CASSQGDKINF. The DNA of the CDR3 is TGTGCCAGCAGCCAAGGCGACAAAATCAATTTC.

This clonotype was seen a few times. The genes are TRBV7-2 and TRBJ1-5; 8 bases fit TRBD1. V was clipped by 6 bases and J by 9 bases; unmatched bases: 10. The CDR3 has 14 amino acids. CDR1 is SGHTA, CDR2 FQGNSA, per germline. CDR3 in amino acids: CASRDPGQVLPQHF. Written as DNA, the CDR3 is TGTGCCAGCAGAGATCCGGGACAGGTTTTGCCCCAGCATTTT.

This clonotype was seen repeatedly, ten times or more. The rearrangement links TRBV6-6 to TRBJ2-7; D is uncertain. Germline values: CDR1 MNHNY, CDR2 SVGAGI (reference sequence). The CDR3 covers 12 residues. Trimming took 0 bases from V and 2 from J, leaving 2 bases between them. CDR3 loop: CASSYSAYEQYF. The CDR3 DNA sequence: TGTGCCAGCAGTTACTCCGCCTACGAGCAGTACTTC.

The rearrangement joins TRBV20-1 to TRBJ1-1, with TRBD1 matching over 9 bases. Germline CDR1 is DFQATT and CDR2 is SNEGSKA (reference sequence). The CDR3 is 13 amino acids. Trimming took 5 bases from V and 1 from J; bases not matched to a gene: 2. In DNA form, the CDR3 reads TGCAGTGCTGGGGACAGGGCGAACACTGAAGCTTTCTTT. It encodes CSAGDRANTEAFF.

The table lists this clonotype with a few counts. V gene TRBV30 combines with J gene TRBJ1-5; D unclear. The germline CDR1 and CDR2 sequences are GTSNPN and SVGIG (reference sequence). V gave up 2 bases and J gave up 3 bases, with 11 bases separating them. This CDR3 spans 14 amino acids. CDR3 protein: CAWSISSYNQPQHF. CDR3 sequence (DNA): TGTGCCTGGAGTATCTCCTCATACAATCAGCCCCAGCATTTT.

The table lists this clonotype with many counts. V and J are TRBV2 and TRBJ1-6; D remains ambiguous. The CDR3 extends over 13 amino acids. Germline V gene data show CDR1 as SNHLY and CDR2 as FYNNEI. Trimming removed 1 base at V and 11 bases at J, with 9 bases between. CDR3 protein: CASSEVPRPPLHF. In nucleotides, the CDR3 is TGTGCCAGCAGTGAAGTTCCCCGGCCACCCCTCCACTTT.

The genes are TRBV7-3 and TRBJ2-3, with TRBD2 as a possible D gene (6 bases). Trimming cost V 2 bases and J 3 bases, with 12 bases left between them. The CDR3 runs 15 residues. CDR1 SGHTA and CDR2 FQGTGA come from the germline V gene. CDR3 nucleotide sequence: TGTGCCAGCAGCTTAGACGGGAGTAGGACAGATACGCAGTATTTT. Translation: CASSLDGSRTDTQYF.

The chain uses TRBV11-2 and TRBJ2-7; D tentatively reads TRBD1 or TRBD2 (5 bases each). From germline, CDR1 is SGHAT and CDR2 FQNNGV. The CDR3 is 15 residues long. V dropped 5 bases and J dropped 1 base, with 15 bases sitting between them. In DNA form, the CDR3 reads TGTGCCAGCAGCCCGGGGACCGGCAGGTCCTACGAGCAGTACTTC. It yields the protein CASSPGTGRSYEQYF.

Comments on this clonotype: The junction departs from the called germline gene at one end, perhaps through a read error. J is TRBJ1-1 and V is TRBV9; the match to TRBD1 covers 9 bases. Germline loops: CDR1 SGDLS, CDR2 YYNGEE. The CDR3 consists of 15 residues. This CDR3 is CASSDPTGGITEALF. CDR3 coding DNA: TGTGCCAGCAGCGACCCCACAGGGGGCATCACTGAAGCTCTCTTT.